This TCR beta chain is drawn from a study of identifying expanded T cells in peripheral blood. Study-level findings and limits: Technical replicates showed about 1.2 changed clones; around 2 weeks about 16.4; four weeks 19. Across healthy donors, higher total template counts meant significantly greater two-week count variance.

TCRdb's copy holds only in-frame clones and misses some; the assay was immunoSEQ multiplex PCR. The table has some 75,000 clones, roughly nine tenths seen once. This clone appeared a single time. Its antigen is not identified. Healthy donors had no documented immune events, such as infections, while sampled. This receptor was obtained from a person aged 18 to 75 in good health. Sample: blood.

For the CDR3, the DNA is TGTGCCAGCAGCAAATATCAGGAGGGCACAGATACGCAGTATTTT. Its translation: CASSKYQEGTDTQYF. The rearrangement uses TRBV21-1 and TRBJ2-3; the DNA was not used to check the table's D call, TRBD2. TRBV21-1 represents a pseudogene. This CDR3 contains 15 residues.